This TCR beta chain was captured by sequencing in a study of OX40 agonist ivuxolimab in advanced cancers. Study at large: Hepatocellular carcinoma, melanoma, renal cell or head and neck cancer affected the dose-escalation patients. General observations from the study: CD4+ T cells averaged fewer expanded clones than CD8+ T cells. At 0.1 to 3.0 mg/kg and by week 6, CD4+ and CD8+ T cells in the blood had expanded clonally.

Anyone with autoimmune disease history or systemic immunosuppression was excluded. On this clone itself: Its antigen is not identified.

Produced via immunoSEQ multiplex PCR; TCRdb's table is partial and in-frame only. The sample has about 80,000 clones; more than 80% are singletons. The germline CDR1 and CDR2 sequences are MDHEN and SYDVKM. The CDR3 is made up of 11 amino acids. The V end was cut by 6 bases, the J end by 11 bases, with 8 bases between. Sequenced material: CD4+ or CD8+ T cells sorted from blood, taken in a trial of the OX40 agonist ivuxolimab. The clonotype originates from an adult with an advanced solid tumor such as melanoma, head and neck, liver or kidney cancer. This rearrangement joins TRBV28 to TRBJ2-6; no clear D. The CDR3 DNA is TGTGCCAGCAGGAACATCGACGTCCTGACTTTC. Protein sequence: CASRNIDVLTF.